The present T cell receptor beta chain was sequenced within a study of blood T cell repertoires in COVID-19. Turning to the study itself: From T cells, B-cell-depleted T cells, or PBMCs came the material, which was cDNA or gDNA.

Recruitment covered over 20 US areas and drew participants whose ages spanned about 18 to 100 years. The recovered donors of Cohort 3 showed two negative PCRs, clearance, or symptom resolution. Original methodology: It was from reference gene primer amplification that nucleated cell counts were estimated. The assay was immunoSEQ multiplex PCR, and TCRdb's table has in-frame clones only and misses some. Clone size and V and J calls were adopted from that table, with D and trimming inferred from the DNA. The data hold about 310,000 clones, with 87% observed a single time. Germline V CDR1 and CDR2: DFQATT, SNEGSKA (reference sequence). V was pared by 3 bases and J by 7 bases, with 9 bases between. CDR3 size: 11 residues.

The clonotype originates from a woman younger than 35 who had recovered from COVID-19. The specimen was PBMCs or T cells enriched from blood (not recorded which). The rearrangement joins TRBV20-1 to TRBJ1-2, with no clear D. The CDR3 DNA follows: TGCAGTGCTAGCGGTCGGTCTGGCTACACCTTC. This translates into CSASGRSGYTF.